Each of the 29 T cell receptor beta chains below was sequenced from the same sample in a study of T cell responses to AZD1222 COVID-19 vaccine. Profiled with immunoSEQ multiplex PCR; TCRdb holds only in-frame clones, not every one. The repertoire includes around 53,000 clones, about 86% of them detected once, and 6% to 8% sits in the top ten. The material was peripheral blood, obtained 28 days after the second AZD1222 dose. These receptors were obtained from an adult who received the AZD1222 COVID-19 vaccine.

CDR3 sequence (DNA): TGTGCCAGCAGCTTAGGAGTCAGGGTGGGGACAGATACGCAGTATTTT. It is translated as CASSLGVRVGTDTQYF. V gene TRBV7-8 combines with J gene TRBJ2-3, with D perhaps matching TRBD1 (5 bases). The V end was cut by 1 base, the J end by 3 bases, with 14 bases between. The CDR3 totals 16 residues. Germline CDR1 and CDR2: SGHVS and FQNEAQ.

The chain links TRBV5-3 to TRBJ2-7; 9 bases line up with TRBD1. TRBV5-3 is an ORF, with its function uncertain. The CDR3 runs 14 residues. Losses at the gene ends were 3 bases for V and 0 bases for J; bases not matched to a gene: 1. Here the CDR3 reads CARSSGQGSYEQYF. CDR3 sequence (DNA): TGTGCCAGAAGCTCGGGACAGGGCTCCTACGAGCAGTACTTC.

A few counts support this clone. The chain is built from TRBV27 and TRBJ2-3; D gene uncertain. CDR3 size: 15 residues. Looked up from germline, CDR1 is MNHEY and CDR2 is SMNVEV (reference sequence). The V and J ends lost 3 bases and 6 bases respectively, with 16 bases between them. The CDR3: CASSLSTGYGDTQYF. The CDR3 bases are TGTGCCAGCAGTTTGAGCACTGGGTACGGCGATACGCAGTATTTT.

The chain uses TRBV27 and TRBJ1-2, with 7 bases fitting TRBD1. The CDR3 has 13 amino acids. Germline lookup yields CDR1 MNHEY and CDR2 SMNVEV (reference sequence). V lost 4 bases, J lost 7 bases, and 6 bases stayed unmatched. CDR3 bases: TGTGCCAGCAGTTCTTGGCAGGGGGTTGGCTACACCTTC. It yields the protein CASSSWQGVGYTF.

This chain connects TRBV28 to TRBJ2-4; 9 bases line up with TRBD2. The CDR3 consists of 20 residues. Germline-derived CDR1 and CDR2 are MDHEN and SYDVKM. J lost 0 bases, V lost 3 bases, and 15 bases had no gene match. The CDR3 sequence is CASSLKDSGSLPTAKNIQYF. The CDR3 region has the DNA TGTGCCAGCAGTTTGAAGGATAGCGGGAGTCTTCCTACAGCCAAAAACATTCAGTACTTC.

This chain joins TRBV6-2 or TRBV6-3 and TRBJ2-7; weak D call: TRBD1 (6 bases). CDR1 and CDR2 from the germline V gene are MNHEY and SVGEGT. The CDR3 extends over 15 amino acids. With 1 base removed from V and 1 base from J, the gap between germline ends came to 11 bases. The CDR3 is CASSYYVQGSYEQYF. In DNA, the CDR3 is TGTGCCAGCAGTTACTACGTACAGGGTTCCTACGAGCAGTACTTC.

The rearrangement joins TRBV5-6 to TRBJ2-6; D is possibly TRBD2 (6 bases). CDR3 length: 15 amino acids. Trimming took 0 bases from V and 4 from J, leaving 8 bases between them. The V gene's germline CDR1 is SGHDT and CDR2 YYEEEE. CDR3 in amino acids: CASSLGGTGANVLTF. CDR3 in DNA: TGTGCCAGCAGCTTGGGCGGGACGGGGGCCAACGTCCTGACTTTC.

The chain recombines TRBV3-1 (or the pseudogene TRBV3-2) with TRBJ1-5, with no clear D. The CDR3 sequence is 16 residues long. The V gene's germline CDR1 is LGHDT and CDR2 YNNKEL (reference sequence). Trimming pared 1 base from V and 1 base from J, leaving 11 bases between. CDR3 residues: CASSQGGGRSNQPQHF. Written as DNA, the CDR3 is TGTGCCAGCAGCCAAGGAGGAGGGAGGAGCAATCAGCCCCAGCATTTT.

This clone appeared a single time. The CDR3 nucleotides are TGTGCCAGCAGCTTGGACCTGACAGTGAACACCGGGGAGCTGTTTTTT. It translates to CASSLDLTVNTGELFF. This chain uses TRBV5-4 with TRBJ2-2; the D gene is possibly TRBD1 (5 bases). Germline values: CDR1 SGHNT, CDR2 YYREEE (reference sequence). V shed 0 bases and J shed 1 base, with 10 bases lying between them. The CDR3 contains 16 residues.

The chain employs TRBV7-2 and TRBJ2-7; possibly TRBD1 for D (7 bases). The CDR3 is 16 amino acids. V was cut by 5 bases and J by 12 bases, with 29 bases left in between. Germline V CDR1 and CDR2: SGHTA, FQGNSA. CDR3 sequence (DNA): TGTGCCAGCAGCCCAAGGGGGCGGGACAGCCTCCCTCCACGGTACTTC. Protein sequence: CASSPRGRDSLPPRYF.

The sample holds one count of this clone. The CDR3 loop reads CASSLAENSPLHF. The CDR3 DNA follows: TGCGCCAGCAGCTTGGCCGAGAATTCACCCCTCCACTTT. This rearrangement joins TRBV5-1 to TRBJ1-6; D is ambiguous. The CDR3 loop spans 13 amino acids. Germline V gene data show CDR1 as SGHRS and CDR2 as YFSETQ. Trimming took 0 bases from V and 7 from J, leaving 5 bases between them.

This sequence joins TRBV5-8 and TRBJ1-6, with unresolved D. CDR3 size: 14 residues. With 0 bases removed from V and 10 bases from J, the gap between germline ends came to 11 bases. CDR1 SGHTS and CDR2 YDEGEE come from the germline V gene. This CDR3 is CASSLAGRGSPLHF. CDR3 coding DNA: TGTGCCAGCAGCTTGGCCGGACGGGGATCACCCCTCCACTTT.

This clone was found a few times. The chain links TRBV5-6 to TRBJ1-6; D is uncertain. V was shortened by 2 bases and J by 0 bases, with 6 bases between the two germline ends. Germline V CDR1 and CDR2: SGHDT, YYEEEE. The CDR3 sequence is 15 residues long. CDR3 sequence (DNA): TGTGCCAGCAGCTTAGGGAGCTCCTATAATTCACCCCTCCACTTT. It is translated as CASSLGSSYNSPLHF. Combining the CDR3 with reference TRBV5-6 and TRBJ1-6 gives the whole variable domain DAGVTQSPTHLIKTRGQQVTLRCSPKSGHDTVSWYQQALGQGPQFIFQYYEEEERQRGNFPDRFSGHQFPNYSSELNVNALLLGDSALYLCASSLGSSYNSPLHFGNGTRLTVT.

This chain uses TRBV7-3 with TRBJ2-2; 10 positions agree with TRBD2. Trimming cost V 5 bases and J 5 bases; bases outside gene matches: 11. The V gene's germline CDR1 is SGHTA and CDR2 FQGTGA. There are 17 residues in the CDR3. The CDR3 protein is CASSTPSGRINTGELFF. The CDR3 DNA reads TGTGCCAGCAGCACTCCTAGCGGGAGAATTAATACCGGGGAGCTGTTTTTT. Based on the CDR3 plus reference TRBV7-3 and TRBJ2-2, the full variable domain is GAGVSQTPSNKVTEKGKYVELRCDPISGHTALYWYRQSLGQGPEFLIYFQGTGAADDSGLPNDRFFAVRPEGSVSTLKIQRTERGDSAVYLCASSTPSGRINTGELFFGEGSRLTVL.

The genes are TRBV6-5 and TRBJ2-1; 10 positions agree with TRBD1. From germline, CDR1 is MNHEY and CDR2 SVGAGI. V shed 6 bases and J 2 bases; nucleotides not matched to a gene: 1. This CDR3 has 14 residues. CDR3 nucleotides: TGTGCCAGCAGAGGACAGGGGGCCTACAATGAGCAGTTCTTC. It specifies CASRGQGAYNEQFF.

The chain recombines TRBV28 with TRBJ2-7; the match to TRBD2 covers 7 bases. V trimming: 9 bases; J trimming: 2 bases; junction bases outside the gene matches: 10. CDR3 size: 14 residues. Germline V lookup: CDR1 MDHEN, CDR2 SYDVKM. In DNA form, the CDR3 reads TGTGCCAGTAGACGGGGGGACGGTGCCTACGAGCAGTACTTC. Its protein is CASRRGDGAYEQYF.

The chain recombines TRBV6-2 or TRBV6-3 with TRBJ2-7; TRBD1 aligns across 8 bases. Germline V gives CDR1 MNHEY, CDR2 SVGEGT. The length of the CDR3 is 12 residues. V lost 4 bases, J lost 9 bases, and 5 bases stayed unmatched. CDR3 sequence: CASSLPRGRQYF. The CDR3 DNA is TGTGCCAGCAGTTTACCCAGGGGGCGGCAGTACTTC.

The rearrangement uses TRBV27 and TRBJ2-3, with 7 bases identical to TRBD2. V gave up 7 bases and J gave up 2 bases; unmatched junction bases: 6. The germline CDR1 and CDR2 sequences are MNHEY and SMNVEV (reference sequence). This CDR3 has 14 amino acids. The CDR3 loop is CASKREAITDTQYF. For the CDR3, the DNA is TGTGCCAGCAAACGGGAGGCGATCACAGATACGCAGTATTTT.

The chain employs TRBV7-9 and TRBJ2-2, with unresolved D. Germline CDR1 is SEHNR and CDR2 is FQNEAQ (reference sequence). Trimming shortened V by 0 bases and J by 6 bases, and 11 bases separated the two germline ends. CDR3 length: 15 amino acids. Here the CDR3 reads CASSLAGRTAGELFF. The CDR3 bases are TGTGCCAGCAGCTTAGCGGGTCGGACGGCCGGGGAGCTGTTTTTT.

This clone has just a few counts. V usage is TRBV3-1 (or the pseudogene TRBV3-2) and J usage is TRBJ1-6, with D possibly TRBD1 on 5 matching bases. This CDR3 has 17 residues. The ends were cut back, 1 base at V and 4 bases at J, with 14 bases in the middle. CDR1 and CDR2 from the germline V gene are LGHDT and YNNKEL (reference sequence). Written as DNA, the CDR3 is TGTGCCAGCAGCCAAGTGGACATCTATCTTTATAATTCACCCCTCCACTTT. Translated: CASSQVDIYLYNSPLHF.

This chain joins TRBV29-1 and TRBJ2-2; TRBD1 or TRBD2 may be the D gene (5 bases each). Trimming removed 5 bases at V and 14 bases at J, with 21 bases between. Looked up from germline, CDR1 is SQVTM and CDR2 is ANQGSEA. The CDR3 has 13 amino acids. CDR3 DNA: TGCAGCGTTCTAGTCCAGGGTGGGGGTAACCTGTTTTTT. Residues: CSVLVQGGGNLFF.

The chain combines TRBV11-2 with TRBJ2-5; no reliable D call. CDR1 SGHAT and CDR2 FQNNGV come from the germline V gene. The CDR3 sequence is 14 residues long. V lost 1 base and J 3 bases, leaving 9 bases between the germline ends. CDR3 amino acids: CASSLVSSEETQYF. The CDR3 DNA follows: TGTGCCAGCAGCTTAGTATCCAGCGAAGAGACCCAGTACTTC. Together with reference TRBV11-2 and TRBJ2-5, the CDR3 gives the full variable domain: EAGVAQSPRYKIIEKRQSVAFWCNPISGHATLYWYQQILGQGPKLLIQFQNNGVVDDSQLPKDRFSAERLKGVDSTLKIQPAKLEDSAVYLCASSLVSSEETQYFGPGTRLLVL.

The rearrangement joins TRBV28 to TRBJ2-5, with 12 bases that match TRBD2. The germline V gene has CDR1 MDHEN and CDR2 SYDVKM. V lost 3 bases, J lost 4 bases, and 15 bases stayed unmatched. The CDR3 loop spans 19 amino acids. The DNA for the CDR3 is TGTGCCAGCAGTTTCAGTGGCCCGGGAGGGGGACTAGCGGGAGAGACCCAGTACTTC. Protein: CASSFSGPGGGLAGETQYF.

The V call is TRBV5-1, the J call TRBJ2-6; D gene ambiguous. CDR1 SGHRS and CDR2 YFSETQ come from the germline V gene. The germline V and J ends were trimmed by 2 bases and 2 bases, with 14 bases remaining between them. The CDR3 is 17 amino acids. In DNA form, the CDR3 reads TGCGCCAGCAGCTTCTTTCCGAAGGACGCTGGGGCCAACGTCCTGACTTTC. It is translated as CASSFFPKDAGANVLTF.

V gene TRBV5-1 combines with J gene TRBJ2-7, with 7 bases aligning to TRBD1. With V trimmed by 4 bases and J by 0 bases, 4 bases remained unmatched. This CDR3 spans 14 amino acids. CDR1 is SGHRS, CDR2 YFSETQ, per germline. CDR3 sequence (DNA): TGCGCCAGCAGCCCGGGGACAGCCTCCTACGAGCAGTACTTC. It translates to CASSPGTASYEQYF.

The CDR3 DNA is TGTGCCAGCAGCGTGACCTTAGCGGGAGGCAGCACAGATACGCAGTATTTT. Translation gives CASSVTLAGGSTDTQYF. The chain couples TRBV3-1 (or the pseudogene TRBV3-2) to TRBJ2-3; the match to TRBD2 covers 10 bases. CDR1 is LGHDT, CDR2 YNNKEL, per germline (reference sequence). The trim removed 5 bases at V and 0 bases at J, leaving 8 bases unmatched. The CDR3 has 17 amino acids.

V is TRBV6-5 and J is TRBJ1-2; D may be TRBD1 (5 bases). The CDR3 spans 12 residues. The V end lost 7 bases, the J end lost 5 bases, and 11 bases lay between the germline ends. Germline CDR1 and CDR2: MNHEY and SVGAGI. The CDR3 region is CASTRQTYGYTF. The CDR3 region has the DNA TGTGCCAGCACTAGACAGACATATGGCTACACCTTC.

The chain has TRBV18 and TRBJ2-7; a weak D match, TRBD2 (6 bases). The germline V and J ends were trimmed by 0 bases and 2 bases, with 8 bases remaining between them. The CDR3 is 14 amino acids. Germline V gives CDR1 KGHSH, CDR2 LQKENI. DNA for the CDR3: TGTGCCAGCTCACCACCCGGGGAGGCCTACGAGCAGTACTTC. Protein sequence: CASSPPGEAYEQYF.

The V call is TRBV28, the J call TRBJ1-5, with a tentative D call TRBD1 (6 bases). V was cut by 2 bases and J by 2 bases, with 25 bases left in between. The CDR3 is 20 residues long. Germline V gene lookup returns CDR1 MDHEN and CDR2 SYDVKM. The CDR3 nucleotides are TGTGCCAGCAGTTTAAGGAGGACACAGGGACCCTCTAGGGGCAATCAGCCCCAGCATTTT. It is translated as CASSLRRTQGPSRGNQPQHF.